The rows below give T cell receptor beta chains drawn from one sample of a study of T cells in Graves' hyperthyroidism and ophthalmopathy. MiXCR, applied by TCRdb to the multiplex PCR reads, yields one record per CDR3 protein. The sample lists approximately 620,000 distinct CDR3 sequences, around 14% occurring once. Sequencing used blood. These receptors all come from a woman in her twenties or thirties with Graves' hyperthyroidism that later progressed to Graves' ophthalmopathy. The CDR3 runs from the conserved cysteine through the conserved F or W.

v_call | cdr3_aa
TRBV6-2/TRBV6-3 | CASSYRSTVPYEQYF
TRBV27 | CASSLSLGASETQYF
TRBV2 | CASKRSGGSEAFF
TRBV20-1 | CSARRPGTRISTDTQYF
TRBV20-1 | CSARQGTSNQPQHF
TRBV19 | CASSISGGRSGQFF
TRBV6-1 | CASSEGQGAEKLFF
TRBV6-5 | CASRYDWENTEAFF
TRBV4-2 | CASSQDQSLESSGNTIYF
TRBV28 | CASSSDRGFHSGANVLTF
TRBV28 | CATTQGDGANVLTF
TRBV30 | CAWGLARTGELFF
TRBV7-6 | CASSKRTGTTNTGELFF
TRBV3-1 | CASSQDQLAPYNEQFF
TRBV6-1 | CASSYRPGEGEKLFF
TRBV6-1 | CASRFSNYGYTF
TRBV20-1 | CSARGQGGNQPQHF
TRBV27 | CASSFSRQAAQETQYF
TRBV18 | CASSPPRGGHEQYF
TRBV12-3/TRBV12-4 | CASIPLDRDREAFF
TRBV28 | CASSFGGRGETQYF
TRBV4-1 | CASSQDDSHPPSYEQYF